A single sample gave rise to the 3 T cell receptor beta chains below, sequenced in a study of blood T cell repertoires in COVID-19. Assay: immunoSEQ multiplex PCR; the TCRdb copy retains only in-frame clones and omits some. The table has about 69,000 clones, more than 80% seen once; the top ten hold roughly 14%. Sequenced sample: peripheral blood. Receptors originate from a man aged 50 to 60 with COVID-19, enrolled during active disease.

The chain combines TRBV6-5 with TRBJ1-6, with D hard to call. The germline V gene has CDR1 MNHEY and CDR2 SVGAGI. The V gene lost 0 bases and the J gene lost 10 bases, with 13 bases spanning the gap. This CDR3 contains 15 residues. The CDR3 sequence: CASSYSTHGKSPLHF. DNA of the CDR3: TGTGCCAGCAGTTACTCAACCCACGGGAAGTCACCCCTCCACTTT.

The CDR3 DNA is TGTGCCAGCAGCTTAGCGACATTGGGTTCGAACACTGAAGCTTTCTTT. Translation gives CASSLATLGSNTEAFF. V gene TRBV7-9 combines with J gene TRBJ1-1; D remains unclear. The CDR3 loop spans 16 amino acids. Germline lookup yields CDR1 SEHNR and CDR2 FQNEAQ (reference sequence). The V end lost 0 bases, the J end lost 1 base, and 12 bases lay between the germline ends. The full variable domain, with the rest looked up from reference TRBV7-9 and TRBJ1-1, is DTGVSQNPRHKITKRGQNVTFRCDPISEHNRLYWYRQTLGQGPEFLTYFQNEAQLEKSRLLSDRFSAERPKGSFSTLEIQRTEQGDSAMYLCASSLATLGSNTEAFFGQGTRLTVV.

V gene TRBV5-1 combines with J gene TRBJ2-7, with TRBD1 matching over 7 bases. Germline CDR1 SGHRS, CDR2 YFSETQ. CDR3 length: 14 amino acids. V lost 1 base, J lost 2 bases, and 3 bases stayed unmatched. The CDR3: CASSLLGTAYEQYF. DNA of the CDR3: TGCGCCAGCAGCTTGCTCGGGACAGCCTACGAGCAGTACTTC.